These T cell receptor beta chains were read from a single sample in a study of T cells in Graves' hyperthyroidism and ophthalmopathy. A single record per CDR3 protein comes from TCRdb applying MiXCR to the multiplex PCR reads. This sample has around 300,000 distinct CDR3 sequences; approximately 14% occur once, and the top ten carry about 22%. Sequences were obtained from blood. The receptors derive from a woman aged 25-40 years with Graves' hyperthyroidism. CDR3s include the opening cysteine and the closing phenylalanine or tryptophan. D genes are given only for firm matches. Only part of the rows carry a size: once, few, many, or a class if the clone is expanded.

size,J,D,V,DNA,CDR3
few,TRBJ2-5,TRBD1,TRBV9,TGTGCCAGCTCCGGGACAGGGGGCGAAGAGACCCAGTACTTC,CASSGTGGEETQYF
few,TRBJ1-3,-,TRBV2,TGTGCCAGCCGGGACTTCCCTGGTAACACCATATATTTT,CASRDFPGNTIYF
few,TRBJ1-2,-,TRBV4-1,TGCGCCAGCAGCGAACTGGGGCCGGGCGGCTACACCTTC,CASSELGPGGYTF
-,TRBJ2-7,TRBD1,TRBV6-2/TRBV6-3,TGTGCCAGCAGTTACCACGACAGGGGCGAGCAGTACTTC,CASSYHDRGEQYF
many,TRBJ2-5,TRBD1,TRBV30,TGTGCCTGGGGGACAGGGGCGGAAGAGACCCAGTACTTC,CAWGTGAEETQYF
-,TRBJ2-3,-,TRBV5-1,TGCGCCAGCAGCTTGGCCGGTAGTGCCACACAAGATACGCAGTATTTT,CASSLAGSATQDTQYF
many,TRBJ2-5,-,TRBV20-1,TGCAGTGCTAGGGTCCCAGCGGCTAGGAAAGAGACCCAGTACTTC,CSARVPAARKETQYF
many,TRBJ2-5,TRBD1,TRBV11-2,TGTGCCAGCAGGAGGACAGGGGCGGGGGAGACCCAGTACTTC,CASRRTGAGETQYF
many,TRBJ2-5,-,TRBV10-1,TGCGCCAGCAGTCCCACTAGGTACGGCGAGACCCAGTACTTC,CASSPTRYGETQYF
-,TRBJ2-1,-,TRBV6-1,TGTGCCACCTTGGGGGTGGCCTACAATGAGCAGTTCTTC,CATLGVAYNEQFF
many,TRBJ2-5,-,TRBV12-3/TRBV12-4,TGTGCCAGCAATCGGGCCCGAGGAGAGACCCAGTACTTC,CASNRARGETQYF
many,TRBJ2-2,-,TRBV6-1,TGTGCCAGCCCGAAACAGGGGAGGGACACCGGGGAGCTGTTTTTT,CASPKQGRDTGELFF
few,TRBJ1-4,-,TRBV10-3,TGTGCCATCAGCGGGACACGCGCAACTAATGAAAAACTGTTTTTT,CAISGTRATNEKLFF
many,TRBJ2-7,-,TRBV28,TGTGCCAGCAGTTTATCTAGGTCGGACGAGCAGTACTTC,CASSLSRSDEQYF
many,TRBJ2-7,TRBD1,TRBV28,TGTGCCAGCGGACCAGGGGGAACCTACGAGCAGTACTTC,CASGPGGTYEQYF
many,TRBJ2-2,-,TRBV11-1,TGTGCCAGCAGCTTAGGGCGGGTCGCCGGGGAGCTGTTTTTT,CASSLGRVAGELFF
once,TRBJ2-5,-,TRBV6-5,TGTGCCAGCAGTTCGCAACGGAGACGGGAGACCCAGTACTTC,CASSSQRRRETQYF
-,TRBJ2-2,TRBD2,TRBV4-2,TGTGCCAGCAGCCGGCAACCCAACTCAGGAGCGGGAAACACCGGGGAGCTGTTTTTT,CASSRQPNSGAGNTGELFF
many,TRBJ2-2,-,TRBV11-2,TGTGCCAGCACCCCCGCAGGTGGCGGAACCGGGGAGCTGTTTTTT,CASTPAGGGTGELFF
few,TRBJ1-5,TRBD1,TRBV6-2/TRBV6-3,TGTGCCAGCCTGGCCAGGGGGAATCAGCCCCAGCATTTT,CASLARGNQPQHF
-,TRBJ2-1,TRBD1,TRBV5-4,TGTGCCAGCAGCCCCGGGACAGGGGGCCGTAATGAGCAGTTCTTC,CASSPGTGGRNEQFF
-,TRBJ2-5,-,TRBV29-1,TGCAGCGTTATCACAGGGGGGGTAAGCCAAGAGACCCAGTACTTC,CSVITGGVSQETQYF
many,TRBJ2-5,TRBD1,TRBV20-1,TGCAGTGCAACCGGACAGGGGTGGGAGACCCAGTACTTC,CSATGQGWETQYF
-,TRBJ2-5,TRBD2,TRBV5-4,TGTGCCAGCAGCTTGGTTAGCGGGGGGCAAGAGACCCAGTACTTC,CASSLVSGGQETQYF
-,TRBJ2-7,-,TRBV28,TGTGCCAGCAGCTTCAGCGGCCCCGCCGAGCAGTACTTC,CASSFSGPAEQYF
-,TRBJ2-2,TRBD1,TRBV6-1,TGTGCCACAAGACTCGGGACAGCCAACACCGGGGAGCTGTTTTTT,CATRLGTANTGELFF
-,TRBJ1-3,-,TRBV7-2,TGTGCCAGCAGCTTAAATGGGCGCGGAGCCTCTGGAAACACCATATATTTT,CASSLNGRGASGNTIYF
-,TRBJ2-4,-,TRBV7-3,TGTGCCAGCAGCTCGGGACCTCTAGCCAAAAACATTCAGTACTTC,CASSSGPLAKNIQYF
-,TRBJ2-1,-,TRBV20-1,TGCAGTGCTAGAGATCGGGGATCACCTACCCTATCGGTCAATGAGCAGTTCTTC,CSARDRGSPTLSVNEQFF
many,TRBJ2-5,-,TRBV20-1,TGCAGTGCTAGGCGAAGCAGGGGTGGTCAAGAGACCCAGTACTTC,CSARRSRGGQETQYF
many,TRBJ2-3,-,TRBV11-2,TGTGCCAGCAGCCTCGCCTTTCGGGCTGGGGCAGATACGCAGTATTTT,CASSLAFRAGADTQYF
many,TRBJ1-5,-,TRBV19,TGTGCCAGTAGTCGGGACAATCAGCCCCAGCATTTT,CASSRDNQPQHF
few,TRBJ2-1,-,TRBV18,TGTGCCAGCTCACCCCGCCAGCGAGGGACCAATGAGCAGTTCTTC,CASSPRQRGTNEQFF
-,TRBJ1-2,TRBD1,TRBV4-3,TGCGCCAGCAGTCAGACAGGGGTAAATGGCTACACCTTC,CASSQTGVNGYTF
many,TRBJ2-1,TRBD2,TRBV5-6,TGTGCCAGCAGCAGGCGAGCGGGAGGGAACAATGAGCAGTTCTTC,CASSRRAGGNNEQFF
many,TRBJ2-7,-,TRBV28,TGTGCCAGCAGTTTTATAGACGAGCAGTACTTC,CASSFIDEQYF
-,TRBJ1-3,-,TRBV12-3/TRBV12-4,TGTGCCAGCGGGAATCCGGTCCTATTGAGCTCTGGAAACACCATATATTTT,CASGNPVLLSSGNTIYF
many,TRBJ1-5,-,TRBV28,TGTGCCAGCAGAAGACCGGGTGATCAGCCCCAGCATTTT,CASRRPGDQPQHF
many,TRBJ2-7,TRBD2,TRBV12-3/TRBV12-4,TGTGCCAGCAGTCCAGGGGGACTAGCGGGAGGGTACGAGCAGTACTTC,CASSPGGLAGGYEQYF
few,TRBJ1-1,-,TRBV3-1,TGTGCCAACAGCCGAACGACGGGCGAAGCTTTCTTT,CANSRTTGEAFF
few,TRBJ1-1,-,TRBV7-9,TGTGCCAGCAGCTACTCGATTGACACTGAAGCTTTCTTT,CASSYSIDTEAFF
many,TRBJ2-6,-,TRBV11-2,TGTGCCAGCAGCTTAGCTGTGGGTTCTGGGGCCAACGTCCTGACTTTC,CASSLAVGSGANVLTF
-,TRBJ1-3,-,TRBV10-3,TGTGCCATCAGCGGACATAACTCTGGAAACACCATATATTTT,CAISGHNSGNTIYF
many,TRBJ1-4,-,TRBV5-6,TGTGCCAGCATGTCAGCAACTGAAAAACTGTTTTTT,CASMSATEKLFF
-,TRBJ2-1,TRBD2,TRBV19,TGTGCCAGTAGTATACCGCCTAAGAGACTAGCGGGACCCTACAATGAGCAGTTCTTC,CASSIPPKRLAGPYNEQFF
-,TRBJ2-2,TRBD2,TRBV9,TGTGCCAGCAGCGTAGGGTGGGCGGGAGTAGATCGCGGGAACACCGGGGAGCTGTTTTTT,CASSVGWAGVDRGNTGELFF
many,TRBJ2-1,TRBD1,TRBV29-1,TGCAGCGTTGAACGGGGACAGAGCTCCTACAATGAGCAGTTCTTC,CSVERGQSSYNEQFF
few,TRBJ1-4,-,TRBV19,TGTGCCAGCAGGACACGAAATGAAAAACTGTTTTTT,CASRTRNEKLFF
many,TRBJ2-7,TRBD2,TRBV20-1,TGCAGTGCTAGAGATCGGGCACGGGCGGGAGGTCTCTACGAGCAGTACTTC,CSARDRARAGGLYEQYF
few,TRBJ2-7,-,TRBV28,TGTGCCAGCAGTTCCGTATCACAATACCCATCCTACGAGCAGTACTTC,CASSSVSQYPSYEQYF
many,TRBJ2-1,-,TRBV12-3/TRBV12-4,TGTGCCAGCAGTTCTAGAAGGGAAGTACTAGGTGAGCAGTTCTTC,CASSSRREVLGEQFF
many,TRBJ1-4,-,TRBV11-2,TGTGCCAGCAGCTTATCGCGGCGGGGCCTAAATGAAAAACTGTTTTTT,CASSLSRRGLNEKLFF
many,TRBJ1-1,-,TRBV14,TGTGCCAGCAGCCAAGATCTGAACACTGAAGCTTTCTTT,CASSQDLNTEAFF
many,TRBJ2-1,-,TRBV6-6,TGTGCCAGCAGTTACTCGTTTGGGCAACTCTTAAATGAGCAGTTCTTC,CASSYSFGQLLNEQFF
few,TRBJ1-2,-,TRBV28,TGTGCCTCCGGGGGCAGGGTGGGCTCGTATGGCTACACCTTC,CASGGRVGSYGYTF
-,TRBJ2-5,TRBD2,TRBV20-1,TGCAGTGCTATCGGGTCGGGGACTAGCGGGGGTCCGGGTGACACCCAGTACTTC,CSAIGSGTSGGPGDTQYF